These 20 T cell receptor beta chains originate from one sample sequenced in a study of radiotherapy plus CTLA-4 blockade in lung cancer. Libraries were prepared by immunoSEQ multiplex PCR; TCRdb keeps only in-frame clonotypes and omits some of them. The data hold roughly 40,000 clones, with 79% observed a single time. Sequences were derived from peripheral blood, sampled from a patient treated with radiotherapy plus ipilimumab. Receptor source: a human donor with non-small cell lung cancer that progressed on radiotherapy plus ipilimumab.

The gene calls are TRBV27 and TRBJ2-3, with a possible D match to TRBD2 (7 bases). The CDR3 has 20 amino acids. Germline loops: CDR1 MNHEY, CDR2 SMNVEV (reference sequence). V lost 7 bases and J 5 bases, leaving 34 bases between the germline ends. Here the CDR3 reads CASKASIAGAGRVRGDTQYF. The CDR3 DNA reads as TGTGCCAGCAAGGCCAGCATCGCGGGGGCCGGTCGTGTTCGGGGAGATACGCAGTATTTT.

This sequence joins TRBV9 and TRBJ1-3; 7 bases line up with TRBD1. V was clipped by 0 bases and J by 3 bases; unmatched bases: 9. The length of the CDR3 is 17 residues. Germline V gives CDR1 SGDLS, CDR2 YYNGEE. CDR3 loop: CASSVAPKQGVGNTIYF. The CDR3 DNA is TGTGCCAGCAGCGTAGCCCCCAAGCAGGGGGTTGGAAACACCATATATTTT.

V and J are TRBV5-1 and TRBJ2-7; 7 bases line up with TRBD2. CDR1 is SGHRS, CDR2 YFSETQ, per germline. J gave up 5 bases and V 0 bases, and 8 bases lay outside the gene matches. The CDR3 runs 15 residues. The CDR3 sequence: CASSLGAGSVNEQYF. Written as DNA, the CDR3 is TGCGCCAGCAGCTTGGGAGCGGGGTCCGTCAACGAGCAGTACTTC.

V is TRBV5-1 and J is TRBJ2-2; D possibly corresponds to TRBD1 (6 bases). CDR1 SGHRS and CDR2 YFSETQ come from the germline V gene. Between the trimmed V and J ends, which lost 2 bases and 5 bases, there was a span of 16 bases. The length of the CDR3 is 16 residues. This CDR3 reads CASSFSDRSGTGELFF. DNA for the CDR3: TGCGCCAGCAGCTTTTCCGACAGGTCGGGGACCGGGGAGCTGTTTTTT.

The chain uses TRBV6-1 and TRBJ1-2; unclear D gene. Deletions cut 2 bases from V and 0 bases from J, with 13 bases between. Per germline, CDR1 MNHNS and CDR2 SASEGT. This CDR3 is 16 amino acids long. The CDR3 coding sequence is TGTGCCAGCAGTGAATTCGGCGGTGTAGCTAACTATGGCTACACCTTC. Amino acid sequence: CASSEFGGVANYGYTF.

The genes are TRBV5-1 and TRBJ1-3; unclear D gene. V was clipped by 4 bases and J by 0 bases, with 14 bases between them. Germline V gene sequence: CDR1 SGHRS, CDR2 YFSETQ. This CDR3 is built from 16 residues. Here the CDR3 reads CASSIVPTSSGNTIYF. The CDR3 DNA reads TGCGCCAGCAGCATTGTACCGACAAGCTCTGGAAACACCATATATTTT.

The CDR3 nucleotides are TGTGCCAGCAGCCCTCGAGCAGCGGGGGGTCTCCAGTACTTC. Translated, it gives CASSPRAAGGLQYF. V usage is TRBV7-8 and J usage is TRBJ2-7; 9 nucleotides match TRBD2. The CDR3 spans 14 residues. CDR1 SGHVS and CDR2 FQNEAQ come from the germline V gene. After removal of 5 bases from V and 10 bases from J, the junction contained 12 bases not matched to a gene.

V usage is TRBV6-4 and J usage is TRBJ1-1; 9 bases map to TRBD1. V gave up 6 bases and J gave up 1 base; unmatched junction bases: 3. Per the germline V gene, CDR1 is MRHNA and CDR2 is SNTAGT. CDR3 size: 14 residues. The CDR3 here is CASRGTGTNTEAFF. The DNA for the CDR3 is TGTGCCAGCAGGGGGACAGGGACGAACACTGAAGCTTTCTTT.

V usage is TRBV10-3 and J usage is TRBJ2-3; 16 bases are a match to TRBD2. The V and J ends lost 8 bases and 2 bases, in that order; junction bases with no gene match: 4. The CDR3 extends over 16 amino acids. Germline loops: CDR1 ENHRY, CDR2 SYGVKD. DNA of the CDR3: TGTGCCATCGGGACTAGCGGGGGGGCTTACACAGATACGCAGTATTTT. Translating gives CAIGTSGGAYTDTQYF.

This rearrangement joins TRBV7-3 to TRBJ1-1; tentative D call: TRBD1 (6 bases). The CDR3 covers 14 residues. Germline CDR1 and CDR2: SGHTA and FQGTGA. V was pared by 5 bases and J by 6 bases, with 16 bases between. The DNA for the CDR3 is TGTGCCAGCAGCACTGGCGGGGGGCGGGCTGAAGCTTTCTTT. Protein product: CASSTGGGRAEAFF.

The V and J genes are TRBV6-6 and TRBJ1-1; the D is unclear. Germline V lookup: CDR1 MNHNY, CDR2 SVGAGI (reference sequence). The CDR3 length is 13 residues. The ends were cut back, 7 bases at V and 0 bases at J, with 9 bases in the middle. The CDR3 nucleotides read TGTGCCAGCAAAACTCAGGTGAACACTGAAGCTTTCTTT. This translates into CASKTQVNTEAFF.

This sequence joins TRBV18 and TRBJ1-1; 12 bases map to TRBD1. Germline lookup yields CDR1 KGHSH and CDR2 LQKENI. Losses at the gene ends were 1 base for V and 2 bases for J; bases not matched to a gene: 5. This CDR3 has 17 residues. CDR3 in amino acids: CASSPLGTGGHNTEAFF. The DNA for the CDR3 is TGTGCCAGCTCACCACTAGGGACAGGGGGCCACAACACTGAAGCTTTCTTT.

The rearrangement joins TRBV6-4 to TRBJ2-3, with D maybe TRBD1 (5 bases). CDR3 length equals 13 residues. V was trimmed by 4 bases and J by 6 bases, leaving 11 bases between them. Germline values: CDR1 MRHNA, CDR2 SNTAGT. CDR3 bases: TGTGCCAGCAGTGGGACATCCATGGATACGCAGTATTTT. This gives the protein CASSGTSMDTQYF.

The chain employs TRBV2 and TRBJ2-5; 9 bases map to TRBD2. The CDR3 totals 16 residues. Per germline, CDR1 SNHLY and CDR2 FYNNEI. V gave up 6 bases and J gave up 1 base; unmatched junction bases: 9. In nucleotides, the CDR3 is TGTGCCAGCAGAGACCGCAGCGGGGGGACCCAAGAGACCCAGTACTTC. The encoded protein is CASRDRSGGTQETQYF.

In DNA, the CDR3 is TGTGCCATCAGTGGGCGCGCCAGGGGTCCCGAGCAGTACTTC. Translated: CAISGRARGPEQYF. The chain recombines TRBV10-3 with TRBJ2-7, with D maybe TRBD1 (6 bases). V dropped 4 bases and J dropped 6 bases, with 16 bases sitting between them. The CDR3 sequence is 14 residues long. Germline V lookup: CDR1 ENHRY, CDR2 SYGVKD.

DNA of the CDR3: TGTGCCAGCAGAGATGGGACAGTTCGGGGTTATGGCTACACCTTC. This sequence encodes CASRDGTVRGYGYTF. The chain combines TRBV6-1 with TRBJ1-2, with 7 bases lining up with TRBD1. This CDR3 is 15 amino acids long. V shed 6 bases, J shed 5 bases, and the junction held 12 bases outside the gene matches. The germline CDR1 and CDR2 sequences are MNHNS and SASEGT.

V usage is TRBV7-8 and J usage is TRBJ2-7; 8 bases are shared with TRBD2. The V gene end was trimmed by 2 bases and the J gene end by 0 bases; junction bases not matched to a gene: 6. CDR1 is SGHVS and CDR2 is FQNEAQ in the germline V gene. The CDR3 contains 16 residues. The CDR3 DNA reads TGTGCCAGCAGCTTAATGCGGGGGGCGAGCTCCTACGAGCAGTACTTC. It codes for CASSLMRGASSYEQYF.

This clone was detected only once. V is TRBV14 and J is TRBJ2-7; TRBD1 aligns across 9 bases. Germline trimming cut 4 bases from V and 3 bases from J; bases unmatched to any gene: 10. CDR1 SGHDN and CDR2 FVKESK come from the germline V gene. The CDR3 has 16 residues. In nucleotides, the CDR3 is TGTGCCAGCAGCCTATCCCGGGGACAGGGAGGCTACGAGCAGTACTTC. This sequence encodes CASSLSRGQGGYEQYF.

The gene calls are TRBV19 and TRBJ1-1; D ambiguous. V lost 3 bases and J 3 bases, leaving 14 bases between the germline ends. The CDR3 totals 15 residues. The germline gives CDR1 LNHDA, CDR2 SQIVND (reference sequence). CDR3 region: CASSIDRGRDTEAFF. In DNA form, the CDR3 reads TGTGCCAGTAGTATTGATCGGGGAAGAGACACTGAAGCTTTCTTT.

This clone was seen a few times. This CDR3 reads CAAGSPGTGEKLFF. For the CDR3, the DNA is TGTGCCGCCGGAAGCCCTGGGACAGGGGAAAAACTGTTTTTT. The chain recombines TRBV10-3 with TRBJ1-4; TRBD1 aligns across 9 bases. The ends lost 11 bases at V and 8 bases at J; junction bases unmatched: 12. Per germline, CDR1 ENHRY and CDR2 SYGVKD. The CDR3 runs 14 residues.